This passage covers 2 T cell receptor beta chains from one sample sequenced in a study of shared clonotypes between healthy human individuals. CD45RO-negative, CCR7-selected cells formed the naive CD8 fraction, which excluded terminally differentiated effector memory CD45RA+ cells. Using immunoSEQ multiplex PCR, the repertoire was profiled, and TCRdb retains in-frame clones only, with some absent. The sample consists of some 2,100,000 clones, approximately 94% of them appearing once. What was sequenced was naive CD8+ T cells from PBMCs. The source is a man between 18 and 35 years old in good health. Some clones in this sample may be carry-over from other donors' samples.

This sequence joins TRBV28 and TRBJ2-5, with D possibly TRBD2 on 5 matching bases. Trimming cost V 4 bases and J 4 bases, with 22 bases left between them. The CDR3 loop spans 17 amino acids. Per germline, CDR1 MDHEN and CDR2 SYDVKM. CDR3: CASSSPLLRESVETQYF. CDR3 DNA sequence: TGTGCCAGCAGTTCTCCCCTATTGAGGGAGTCGGTAGAGACCCAGTACTTC. The whole variable domain, filled in from reference TRBV28 and TRBJ2-5, reads DVKVTQSSRYLVKRTGEKVFLECVQDMDHENMFWYRQDPGLGLRLIYFSYDVKMKEKGDIPEGYSVSREKKERFSLILESASTNQTSMYLCASSSPLLRESVETQYFGPGTRLLVL.

The count of this clone is one. The V call is TRBV6-5, the J call TRBJ1-5; D is unclear. V gave up 6 bases and J gave up 1 base, with 13 bases separating them. Germline V gene data show CDR1 as MNHEY and CDR2 as SVGAGI. CDR3 length equals 15 residues. CDR3 in amino acids: CASRAAGVSNQPQHF. In nucleotides, the CDR3 is TGTGCCAGCAGAGCCGCCGGGGTGAGCAATCAGCCCCAGCATTTT.